This TCR beta chain was sequenced during a study of cytomegalovirus exposure and HLA in healthy donors. Findings of the study overall: Later on, a genetic analysis was performed. It linked a missense variant in DCLRE1C with V- and J-gene trimming of TCR beta. Relative to equally common others, HLA-associated TCR beta chains showed greater clonal expansion in a later analysis. DRB1 showed the most TCR associations and HLA-C the fewest in a later analysis, as rates varied by HLA locus. In a later analysis, parvovirus B19, influenza, CMV and Epstein-Barr virus appeared linked to several top co-occurrence clusters.

Trimming removed 1 base at V and 9 bases at J, with 17 bases between. Germline V gene lookup returns CDR1 SGHTA and CDR2 FQGNSA. This CDR3 spans 15 amino acids. A note on this clone: As yet, its antigen is unknown.

The PCR had 60 Vbeta and 13 Jbeta primers. This table comes from immunoSEQ multiplex PCR, and its TCRdb copy is limited to in-frame clones, with some not included. The data contain some 150,000 clones, about 61% of them singletons. This chain connects TRBV7-2 to TRBJ2-3; D may be TRBD2 (5 bases). The sample was PBMCs. This clonotype originated in a middle-aged woman in good health and CMV-seronegative. The CDR3 bases are TGTGCCAGCAGCTTAGAGGGCCTAGCCTCCCTGACGCAGTATTTT. This gives the protein CASSLEGLASLTQYF.